The sequence of this TCR beta chain was determined in a study of CD8 T cells in Susac syndrome. Whole-study findings and limits: In Susac syndrome, CD4+ T cell repertoires lacked any clonal expansion.

Turning to this clonotype: Its antigen is as yet unknown.

After extraction with the RNeasy kit, roughly 0.5 to 1 ug of the RNA was reverse transcribed using random hexamers. One entry per CDR3 protein, called by TCRdb with MiXCR from the immunoSEQ multiplex PCR reads. The sample lists more than 150,000 distinct CDR3 sequences, approximately 94% occurring once. CD8+ and CD4+ T cells from blood underwent TCR beta sequencing, which was carried out in a high-throughput format. CDR3 length: 15 residues. Germline V gene lookup returns CDR1 SNHLY and CDR2 FYNNEI. V dropped 4 bases and J dropped 4; count of bases not matched to a gene: 4. This chain connects TRBV2 to TRBJ2-3; 11 bases fit TRBD1. The source is a human donor with Susac syndrome. Sequences were obtained from CD4+ T cells from PBMCs. The CDR3 protein is CASSAGTGGSDTQYF. In nucleotides, the CDR3 is TGTGCCAGCAGTGCCGGGACAGGGGGATCAGATACGCAGTATTTT.